This T cell receptor (beta chain) was identified during a study of T-cell reconstitution after alpha-beta-depleted transplantation in children. Preparation of the TCRbeta library involved a method that used unique molecular identifiers. TCRdb reprocessed the PCR reads with MiXCR, giving one entry per CDR3 protein. The data show about 360,000 distinct CDR3 sequences, about an eighth seen once. Trimming removed 11 bases from V and 2 bases from J, with 13 bases in between. The CDR3 extends over 13 amino acids. Germline V gene lookup returns CDR1 LNHDA and CDR2 SQIVND (reference sequence). The chain joins TRBV19 to TRBJ2-1; tentative D call: TRBD2 (5 bases). The sequences come from PBMCs, collected from the stem cell graft. The source of this sequence is a human donor who donated a stem cell graft to a child with Fanconi anemia. In DNA form, the CDR3 reads TGTGCCCAAAACCCCGGGACCTACAATGAGCAGTTCTTC. Its protein product is CAQNPGTYNEQFF.